This T cell receptor beta chain was captured in a study of shared clonotypes between healthy human individuals. Across the study: A donor's plate count was three for CD4 naive and three for CD4 memory; CD8 naive had two and CD8 memory one. Study-wide points: Generation probabilities of non-shared clonotypes were lower (relative to those shared by all four donors). Limited genetic and exposure-history diversity came from having few donors.

The CDR3 has 14 amino acids. V lost 5 bases and J 2 bases, leaving 12 bases between the germline ends. The V gene's germline CDR1 is MDHEN and CDR2 SYDVKM. Naive CD8 cells lacked CD45RO and underwent positive selection for CCR7, leaving out terminally differentiated effector memory CD45RA+ cells. Data came from immunoSEQ multiplex PCR; TCRdb stores just in-frame clones and leaves some out. The repertoire includes about 2 million clones, approximately 95% of them detected once, and 1.2% sits in the top ten. A word on this clone: Its antigen remains unknown.

Sequencing was done on a sample of naive CD8+ T cells sorted from blood. This sequence originates from a man younger than 35 in good health. The gene calls are TRBV28 and TRBJ2-5; D not resolved. As DNA, the CDR3 is TGTGCCAGCAGTCTCACTGACCCTCAAGAGACCCAGTACTTC. Protein product: CASSLTDPQETQYF.